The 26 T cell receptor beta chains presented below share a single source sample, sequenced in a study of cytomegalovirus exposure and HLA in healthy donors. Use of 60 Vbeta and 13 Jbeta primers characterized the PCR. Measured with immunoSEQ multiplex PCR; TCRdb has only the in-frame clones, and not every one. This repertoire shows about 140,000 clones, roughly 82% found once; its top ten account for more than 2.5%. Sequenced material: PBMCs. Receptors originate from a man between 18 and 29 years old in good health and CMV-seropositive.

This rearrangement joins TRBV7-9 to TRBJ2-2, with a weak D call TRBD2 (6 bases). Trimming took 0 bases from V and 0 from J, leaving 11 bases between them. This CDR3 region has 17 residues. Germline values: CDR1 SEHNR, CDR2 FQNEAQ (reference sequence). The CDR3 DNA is TGTGCCAGCAGCTTAGCGCGGGGACTTGCGAACACCGGGGAGCTGTTTTTT. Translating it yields CASSLARGLANTGELFF.

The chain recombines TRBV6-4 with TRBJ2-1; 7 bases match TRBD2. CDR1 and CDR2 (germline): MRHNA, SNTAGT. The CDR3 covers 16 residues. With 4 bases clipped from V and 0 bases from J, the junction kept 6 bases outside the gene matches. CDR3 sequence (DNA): TGTGCCAGCAGTGTTCGACTAGCTAGCTCCTACAATGAGCAGTTCTTC. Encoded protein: CASSVRLASSYNEQFF.

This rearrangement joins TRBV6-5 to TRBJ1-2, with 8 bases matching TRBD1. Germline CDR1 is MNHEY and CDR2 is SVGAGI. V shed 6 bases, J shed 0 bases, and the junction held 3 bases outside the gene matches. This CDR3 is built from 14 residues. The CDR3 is CASRDRGPNYGYTF. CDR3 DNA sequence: TGTGCCAGCAGAGACAGGGGCCCTAACTATGGCTACACCTTC.

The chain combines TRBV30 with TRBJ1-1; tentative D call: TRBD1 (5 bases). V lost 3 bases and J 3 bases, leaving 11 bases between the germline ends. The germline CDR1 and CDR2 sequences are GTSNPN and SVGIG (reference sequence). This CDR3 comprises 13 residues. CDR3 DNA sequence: TGTGCCTGGAGACTGCAGGGTTACACTGAAGCTTTCTTT. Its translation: CAWRLQGYTEAFF.

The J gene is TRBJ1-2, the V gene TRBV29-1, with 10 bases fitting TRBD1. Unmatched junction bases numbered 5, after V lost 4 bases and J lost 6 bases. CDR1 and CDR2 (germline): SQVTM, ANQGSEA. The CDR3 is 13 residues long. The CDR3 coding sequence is TGCAGCGTTGGACAGGGGGCGGGCCATGGCTACACCTTC. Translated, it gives CSVGQGAGHGYTF.

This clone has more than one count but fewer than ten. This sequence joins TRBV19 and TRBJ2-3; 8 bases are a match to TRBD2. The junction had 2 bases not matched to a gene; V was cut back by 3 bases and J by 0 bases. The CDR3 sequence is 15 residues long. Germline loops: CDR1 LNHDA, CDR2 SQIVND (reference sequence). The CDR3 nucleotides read TGTGCCAGTAGTATTGTAGCGGGGAGCACAGATACGCAGTATTTT. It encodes CASSIVAGSTDTQYF. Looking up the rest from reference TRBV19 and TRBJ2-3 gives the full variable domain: DGGITQSPKYLFRKEGQNVTLSCEQNLNHDAMYWYRQDPGQGLRLIYYSQIVNDFQKGDIAEGYSVSREKKESFPLTVTSAQKNPTAFYLCASSIVAGSTDTQYFGPGTRLTVL.

CDR3 sequence reads: CATSRDLPGTPGGYGYTF. The CDR3 DNA follows: TGTGCCACCAGCAGAGATCTCCCTGGGACGCCGGGGGGCTATGGCTACACCTTC. The chain combines TRBV15 with TRBJ1-2; TRBD1 might be the D (5 bases). The germline gives CDR1 LNHNV, CDR2 YYDKDF (reference sequence). V dropped 0 bases and J dropped 4 bases, with 21 bases sitting between them. This CDR3 contains 18 residues.

CDR3 coding DNA: TGTGCCAGCAGTCCAGGGCACTATAGCAATCAGCCCCAGCATTTT. Translating it yields CASSPGHYSNQPQHF. The chain has TRBV27 and TRBJ1-5, with a weak D call TRBD1 (5 bases). The CDR3 covers 15 residues. With 5 bases removed from V and 0 bases from J, the gap between germline ends came to 11 bases. Per the germline V gene, CDR1 is MNHEY and CDR2 is SMNVEV (reference sequence).

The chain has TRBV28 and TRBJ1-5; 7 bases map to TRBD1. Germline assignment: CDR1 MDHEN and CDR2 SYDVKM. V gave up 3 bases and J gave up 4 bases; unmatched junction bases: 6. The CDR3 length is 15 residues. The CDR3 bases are TGTGCCAGCAGTTTGGGGCAGGGGGAAAATCAGCCCCAGCATTTT. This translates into CASSLGQGENQPQHF.

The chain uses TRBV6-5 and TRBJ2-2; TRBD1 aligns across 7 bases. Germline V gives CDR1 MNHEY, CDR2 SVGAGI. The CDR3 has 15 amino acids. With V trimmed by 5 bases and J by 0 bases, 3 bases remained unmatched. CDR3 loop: CASSRGQANTGELFF. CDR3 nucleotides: TGTGCCAGCAGTCGTGGACAGGCGAACACCGGGGAGCTGTTTTTT.

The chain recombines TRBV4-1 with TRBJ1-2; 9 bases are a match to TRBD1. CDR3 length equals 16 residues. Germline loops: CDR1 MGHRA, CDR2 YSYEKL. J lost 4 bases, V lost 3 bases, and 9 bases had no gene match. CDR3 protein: CASSQGQGPFSYGYTF. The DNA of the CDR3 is TGCGCCAGCAGCCAGGGACAGGGCCCCTTTAGCTATGGCTACACCTTC.

For the CDR3, the DNA is TGTGCCATCAGTGGACAGGGGAGCTACACCTTC. Translating it yields CAISGQGSYTF. The J gene is TRBJ1-2, the V gene TRBV10-3, with TRBD1 identical over 8 bases. The CDR3 runs 11 residues. V gave up 4 bases and J gave up 9 bases; unmatched junction bases: 1. The V gene's germline CDR1 is ENHRY and CDR2 SYGVKD.

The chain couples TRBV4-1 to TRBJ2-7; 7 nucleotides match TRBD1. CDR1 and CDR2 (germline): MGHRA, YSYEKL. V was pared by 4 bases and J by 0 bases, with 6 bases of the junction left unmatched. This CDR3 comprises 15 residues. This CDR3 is CASSPRWDSSYEQYF. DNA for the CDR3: TGCGCCAGCAGCCCTCGGTGGGACAGCTCCTACGAGCAGTACTTC.

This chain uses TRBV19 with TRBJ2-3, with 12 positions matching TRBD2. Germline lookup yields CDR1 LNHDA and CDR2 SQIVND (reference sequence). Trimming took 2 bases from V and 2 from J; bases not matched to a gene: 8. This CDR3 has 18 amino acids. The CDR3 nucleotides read TGTGCCAGTAGTATACCGGGACTAGCGGGCCAACCCACAGATACGCAGTATTTT. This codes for CASSIPGLAGQPTDTQYF.

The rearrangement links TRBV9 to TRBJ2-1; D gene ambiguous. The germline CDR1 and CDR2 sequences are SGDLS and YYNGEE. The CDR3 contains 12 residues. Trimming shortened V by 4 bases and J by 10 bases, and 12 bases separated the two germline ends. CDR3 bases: TGTGCCAGCAGCCTCCTTCTAGGCGAGCAGTTCTTC. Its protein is CASSLLLGEQFF.

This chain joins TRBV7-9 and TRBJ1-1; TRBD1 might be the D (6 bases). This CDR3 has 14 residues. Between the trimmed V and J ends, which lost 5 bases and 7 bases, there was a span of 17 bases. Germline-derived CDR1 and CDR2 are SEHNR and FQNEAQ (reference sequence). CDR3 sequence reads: CASSTSGGQSEAFF. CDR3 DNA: TGTGCCAGCAGCACCTCGGGGGGGCAGAGTGAAGCTTTCTTT.

The CDR3 reads CASSYSPGQGTDTQYF. CDR3 nucleotides: TGTGCCAGCAGTTACTCCCCGGGACAGGGCACAGATACGCAGTATTTT. The V gene is TRBV6-5, the J gene TRBJ2-3; 8 bases align to TRBD1. This CDR3 spans 16 amino acids. Trimming removed 0 bases from V and 1 base from J; junction bases left unmatched: 3. Germline-derived CDR1 and CDR2 are MNHEY and SVGAGI.

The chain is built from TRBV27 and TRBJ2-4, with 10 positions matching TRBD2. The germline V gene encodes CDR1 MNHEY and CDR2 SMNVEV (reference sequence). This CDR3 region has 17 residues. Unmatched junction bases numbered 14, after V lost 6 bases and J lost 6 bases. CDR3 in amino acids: CASRGLAQLGDRNIQYF. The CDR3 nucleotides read TGTGCCAGCAGGGGACTAGCGCAATTAGGGGATAGAAACATTCAGTACTTC.

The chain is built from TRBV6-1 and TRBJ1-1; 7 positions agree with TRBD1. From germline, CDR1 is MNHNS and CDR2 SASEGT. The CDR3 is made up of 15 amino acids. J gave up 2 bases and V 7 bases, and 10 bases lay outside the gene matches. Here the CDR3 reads CASILGGLLNTEAFF. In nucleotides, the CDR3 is TGTGCCAGCATTTTAGGGGGCCTCCTTAACACTGAAGCTTTCTTT.

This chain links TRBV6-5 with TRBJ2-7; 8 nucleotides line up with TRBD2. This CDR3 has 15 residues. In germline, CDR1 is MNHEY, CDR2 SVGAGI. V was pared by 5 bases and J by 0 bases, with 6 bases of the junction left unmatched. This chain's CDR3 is CASSRTSGSSYEQYF. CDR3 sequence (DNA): TGTGCCAGCAGTCGTACTAGCGGAAGCTCCTACGAGCAGTACTTC.

The CDR3 here is CASSLETGGPYEQYF. In nucleotides, the CDR3 is TGTGCCAGCAGTTTGGAGACAGGGGGGCCCTACGAGCAGTACTTC. The V call is TRBV27, the J call TRBJ2-7, with 9 bases identical to TRBD1. Germline values: CDR1 MNHEY, CDR2 SMNVEV (reference sequence). J lost 2 bases, V lost 3 bases, and 5 bases had no gene match. The CDR3 is made up of 15 amino acids.

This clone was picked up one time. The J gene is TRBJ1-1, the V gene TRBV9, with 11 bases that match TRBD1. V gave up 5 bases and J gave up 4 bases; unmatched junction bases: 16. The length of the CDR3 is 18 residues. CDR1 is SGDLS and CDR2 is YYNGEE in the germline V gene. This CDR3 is CASSTPFLDRGQSTEAFF. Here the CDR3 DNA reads TGTGCCAGCAGTACCCCGTTCCTGGACAGGGGGCAAAGCACTGAAGCTTTCTTT.

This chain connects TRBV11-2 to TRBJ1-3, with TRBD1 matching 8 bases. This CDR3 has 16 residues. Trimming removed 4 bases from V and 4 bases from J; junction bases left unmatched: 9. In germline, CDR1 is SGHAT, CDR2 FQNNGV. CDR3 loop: CASSSGRTGYGNTIYF. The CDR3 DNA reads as TGTGCCAGCAGCTCCGGCCGGACAGGGTACGGAAACACCATATATTTT.

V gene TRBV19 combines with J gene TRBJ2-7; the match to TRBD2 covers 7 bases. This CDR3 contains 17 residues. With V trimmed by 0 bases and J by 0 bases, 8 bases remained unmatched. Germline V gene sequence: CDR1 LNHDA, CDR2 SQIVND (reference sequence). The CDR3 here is CASSIDPQAGDSYEQYF. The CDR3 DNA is TGTGCCAGTAGTATAGACCCCCAGGCGGGGGACTCCTACGAGCAGTACTTC.

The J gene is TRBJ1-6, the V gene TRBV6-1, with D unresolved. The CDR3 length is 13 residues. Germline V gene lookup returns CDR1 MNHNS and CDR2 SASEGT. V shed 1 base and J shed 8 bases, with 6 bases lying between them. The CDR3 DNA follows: TGTGCCAGCAGTGAAGGCCAGGATTCACCCCTCCACTTT. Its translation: CASSEGQDSPLHF.

The CDR3, as DNA: TGTGCCAGCTCACAGTTTTCCTCGGACACTGAAGCTTTCTTT. Its protein product is CASSQFSSDTEAFF. The chain has TRBV18 and TRBJ1-1; no clear D. Trimming stripped 4 bases from V and 3 bases from J, with 12 bases between. Germline lookup yields CDR1 KGHSH and CDR2 LQKENI. The CDR3 is 14 amino acids. Using reference TRBV18 and TRBJ1-1 for the parts outside the CDR3, the full variable domain is NAGVMQNPRHLVRRRGQEARLRCSPMKGHSHVYWYRQLPEEGLKFMVYLQKENIIDESGMPKERFSAEFPKEGPSILRIQQVVRGDSAAYFCASSQFSSDTEAFFGQGTRLTVV.